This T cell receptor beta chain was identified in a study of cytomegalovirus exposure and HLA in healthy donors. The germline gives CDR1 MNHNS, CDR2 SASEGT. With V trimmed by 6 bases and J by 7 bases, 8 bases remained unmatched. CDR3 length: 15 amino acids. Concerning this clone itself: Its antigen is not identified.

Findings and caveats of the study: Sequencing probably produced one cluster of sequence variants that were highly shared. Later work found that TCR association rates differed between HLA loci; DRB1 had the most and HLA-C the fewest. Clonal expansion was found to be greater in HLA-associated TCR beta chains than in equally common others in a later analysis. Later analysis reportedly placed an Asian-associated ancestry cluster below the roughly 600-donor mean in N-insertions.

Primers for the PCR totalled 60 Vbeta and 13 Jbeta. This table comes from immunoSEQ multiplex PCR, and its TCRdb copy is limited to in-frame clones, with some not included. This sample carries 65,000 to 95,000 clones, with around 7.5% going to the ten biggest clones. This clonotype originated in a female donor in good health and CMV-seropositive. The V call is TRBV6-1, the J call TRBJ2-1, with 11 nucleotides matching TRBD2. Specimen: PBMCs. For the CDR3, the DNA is TGTGCCAGCAGCCAACTAGCGGGAGTGATTAATGAGCAGTTCTTC. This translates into CASSQLAGVINEQFF.